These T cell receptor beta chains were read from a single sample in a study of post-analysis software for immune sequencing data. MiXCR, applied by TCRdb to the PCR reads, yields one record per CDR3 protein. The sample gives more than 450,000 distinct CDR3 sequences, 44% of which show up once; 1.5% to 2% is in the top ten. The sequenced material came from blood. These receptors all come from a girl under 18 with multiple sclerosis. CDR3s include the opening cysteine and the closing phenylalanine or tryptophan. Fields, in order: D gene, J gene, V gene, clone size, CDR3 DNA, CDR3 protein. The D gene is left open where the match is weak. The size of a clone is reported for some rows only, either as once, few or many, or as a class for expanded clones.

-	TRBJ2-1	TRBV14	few	TGTGCCAGCAGCCACCTGGGCCCTAGCTCCTACAATGAGCAGTTCTTC	CASSHLGPSSYNEQFF
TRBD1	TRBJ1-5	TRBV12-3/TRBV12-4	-	TGTGCCAGCAGTTTAGGCCAAGGGGGCTTACGGGGCAATCAGCCCCAGCATTTT	CASSLGQGGLRGNQPQHF
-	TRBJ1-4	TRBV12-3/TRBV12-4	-	TGTGCCAGCAGTACGAGGGATAGGGTTAGTGAAAAACTGTTTTTT	CASSTRDRVSEKLFF
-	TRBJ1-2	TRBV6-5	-	TGTGCCAGCAGTTACAGGGTCTCCTATGGCTACACCTTC	CASSYRVSYGYTF
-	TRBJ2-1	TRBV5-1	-	TGCGCCAGCAGCTCGGACCTCCTTTGGGGGTACGACAATGAGCAGTTCTTC	CASSSDLLWGYDNEQFF
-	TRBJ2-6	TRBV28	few	TGTGCCAGCAGTTTCAGGATTTTACGACTGAACTCTGGGGCCAACGTCCTGACTTTC	CASSFRILRLNSGANVLTF
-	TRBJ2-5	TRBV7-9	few	TGTGCCAGCAGCCCCAGGACAGTTTTGGGAGAGACCCAGTACTTC	CASSPRTVLGETQYF
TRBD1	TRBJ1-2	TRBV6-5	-	TGTGCCAGCAGTTATTCGGACAGGGGGGGCTATGGCTACACCTTC	CASSYSDRGGYGYTF
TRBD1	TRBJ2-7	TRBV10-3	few	TGTGCCATCAGGCGCCAGGGGGATTTTGCGAACGAGCAGTACTTC	CAIRRQGDFANEQYF
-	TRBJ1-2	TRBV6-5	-	TGTGCCAGCAGTGCGAGGGATTACTATGGCTACACCTTC	CASSARDYYGYTF
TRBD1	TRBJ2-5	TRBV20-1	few	TGCAGTGCTAGAGATATGACAGGGGAGACCCAGTACTTC	CSARDMTGETQYF
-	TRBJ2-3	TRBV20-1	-	TGCAGTGCCGAGCCGACCACAGATACGCAGTATTTT	CSAEPTTDTQYF
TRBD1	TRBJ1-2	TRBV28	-	TGTGCCAGCAGTTTCCGGGACAGGACAGATCGGTATGGCTACACCTTC	CASSFRDRTDRYGYTF
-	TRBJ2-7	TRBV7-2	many	TGTGCCAGCAGCTTCGGGGGTCGTGAGCAGTACTTC	CASSFGGREQYF
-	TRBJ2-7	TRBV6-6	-	TGTGCCAGCAGTTACTCGACTAGGGGGAGTTACGAGCAGTACTTC	CASSYSTRGSYEQYF
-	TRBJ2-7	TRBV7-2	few	TGTGCCAGCAGCTTAGACGGGACGGCAGCCTACGAGCAGTACTTC	CASSLDGTAAYEQYF
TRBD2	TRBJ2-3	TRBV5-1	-	TGCGCCAGCAGCTTGGAACCTAGCGGGACTAGCACAGATACGCAGTATTTT	CASSLEPSGTSTDTQYF
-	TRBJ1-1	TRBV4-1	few	TGCGCCAGCAGCCGTCCTCAGGTGAACACTGAAGCTTTCTTT	CASSRPQVNTEAFF
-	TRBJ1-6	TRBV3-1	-	TGTGCCAGCAGCCACGGCAGCAGTATTAATTCACCCCTCCACTTT	CASSHGSSINSPLHF
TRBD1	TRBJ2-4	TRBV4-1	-	TGCGCCAGCAGTATACAGGGGGCCAAAAACATTCAGTACTTC	CASSIQGAKNIQYF
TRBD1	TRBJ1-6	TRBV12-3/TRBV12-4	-	TGTGCCAGCAGTCCTGACAGGGAAATTTCACCCCTCCACTTT	CASSPDREISPLHF
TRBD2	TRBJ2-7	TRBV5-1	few	TGCGCCAGCAGCGGAGGAGCGGGGGACGAGCAGTACTTC	CASSGGAGDEQYF
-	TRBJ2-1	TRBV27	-	TGTGCCAGCAGCACTGGACGGTACAATGAGCAGTTCTTC	CASSTGRYNEQFF
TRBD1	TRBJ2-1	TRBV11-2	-	TGTGCCAGCACCGGGCTGGGACAGGGATACAATGAGCAGTTCTTC	CASTGLGQGYNEQFF
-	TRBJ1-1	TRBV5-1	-	TGCGCCAGCAGCTCGGACAGTGAAGCTTTCTTT	CASSSDSEAFF
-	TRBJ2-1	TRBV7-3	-	TGTGCCAGCAGCCCAAAAGGGGGGGGATACAATGAGCAGTTCTTC	CASSPKGGGYNEQFF
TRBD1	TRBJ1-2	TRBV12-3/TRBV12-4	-	TGTGCCAGCAGTTTGTCTATACAGGGGAATTATGGCTACACCTTC	CASSLSIQGNYGYTF